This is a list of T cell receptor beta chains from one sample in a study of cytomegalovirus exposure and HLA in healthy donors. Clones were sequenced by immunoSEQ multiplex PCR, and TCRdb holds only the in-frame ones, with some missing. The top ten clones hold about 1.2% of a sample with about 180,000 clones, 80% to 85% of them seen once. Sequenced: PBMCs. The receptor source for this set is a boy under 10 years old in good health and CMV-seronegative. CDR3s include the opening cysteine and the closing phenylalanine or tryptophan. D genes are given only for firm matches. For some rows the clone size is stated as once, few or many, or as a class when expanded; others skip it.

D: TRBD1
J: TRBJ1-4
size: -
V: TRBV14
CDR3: CASSPGQAHNEKLFF
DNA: TGTGCCAGCAGCCCCGGACAGGCTCACAATGAAAAACTGTTTTTT

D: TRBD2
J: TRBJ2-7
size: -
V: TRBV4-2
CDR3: CASSQGGGGSYEQYF
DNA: TGTGCCAGCAGCCAAGGTGGGGGGGGGTCCTACGAGCAGTACTTC

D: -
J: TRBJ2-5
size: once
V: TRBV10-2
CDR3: CASRKNREETQYF
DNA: TGCGCCAGCAGAAAAAATAGGGAGGAGACCCAGTACTTC

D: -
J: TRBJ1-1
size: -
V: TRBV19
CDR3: CVEGDMNTEAFF
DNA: TGTGTCGAGGGGGATATGAACACTGAAGCTTTCTTT

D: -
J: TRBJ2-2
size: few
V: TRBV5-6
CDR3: CASSLSDRGLTGELFF
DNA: TGTGCCAGCAGCTTGTCGGACCGAGGGTTAACCGGGGAGCTGTTTTTT

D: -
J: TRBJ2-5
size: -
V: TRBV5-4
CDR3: CASSLAPGLSETQYF
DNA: TGTGCCAGCAGCTTGGCCCCAGGGCTTTCGGAGACCCAGTACTTC

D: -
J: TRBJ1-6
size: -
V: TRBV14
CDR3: CASSQTGNPSLRPPPLHF
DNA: TGTGCCAGCAGCCAAACAGGAAACCCTTCCTTACGACCGCCACCCCTCCACTTT

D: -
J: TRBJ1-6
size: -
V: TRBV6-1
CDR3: CASSPNRGDNSPLHF
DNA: TGTGCCAGCAGTCCTAACCGGGGGGATAATTCACCCCTCCACTTT

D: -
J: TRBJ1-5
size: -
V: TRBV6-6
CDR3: CASSYQEQAGQPQHF
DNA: TGTGCCAGCAGTTACCAAGAACAGGCGGGGCAGCCCCAGCATTTT

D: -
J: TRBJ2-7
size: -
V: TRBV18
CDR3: CASSPGEVDEQYF
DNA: TGTGCCAGCTCACCCGGGGAGGTCGACGAGCAGTACTTC

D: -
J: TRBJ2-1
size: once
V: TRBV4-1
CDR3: CASSQDLSGSSYNEQFF
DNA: TGCGCCAGCAGCCAAGATCTATCCGGGAGCTCCTACAATGAGCAGTTCTTC

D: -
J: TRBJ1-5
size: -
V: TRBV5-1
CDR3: CASSRSGGSNQPQHF
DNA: TGCGCCAGCAGCAGATCCGGGGGGTCAAATCAGCCCCAGCATTTT

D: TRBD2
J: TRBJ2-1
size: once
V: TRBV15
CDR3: CATTSSGSAGMYNEQFF
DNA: TGTGCTACCACGTCTAGCGGGAGTGCTGGCATGTACAATGAGCAGTTCTTC

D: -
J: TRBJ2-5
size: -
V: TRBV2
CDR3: CASSDDLKETQYF
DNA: TGTGCCAGCAGTGATGACTTAAAAGAGACCCAGTACTTC

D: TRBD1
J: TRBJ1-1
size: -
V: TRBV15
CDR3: CATSRVPSGTGFEAFF
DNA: TGTGCCACCAGCAGAGTACCCTCCGGGACAGGGTTTGAAGCTTTCTTT

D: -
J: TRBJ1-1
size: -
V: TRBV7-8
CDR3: CASSLGGRDIFLLNTEAFF
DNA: TGTGCCAGCAGCTTAGGGGGCAGGGATATATTCTTATTGAACACTGAAGCTTTCTTT

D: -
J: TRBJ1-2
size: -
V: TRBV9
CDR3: CASSAGGAGDGYTF
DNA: TGTGCCAGCAGCGCGGGGGGCGCAGGAGATGGCTACACCTTC

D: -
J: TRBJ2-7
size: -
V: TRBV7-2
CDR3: CASSLGGSSSYEQYF
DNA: TGTGCCAGCAGCTTAGGAGGGTCCAGCTCCTACGAGCAGTACTTC

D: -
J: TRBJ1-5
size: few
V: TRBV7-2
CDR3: CASSLVAPNQPQHF
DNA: TGTGCCAGCAGCTTAGTAGCCCCCAATCAGCCCCAGCATTTT

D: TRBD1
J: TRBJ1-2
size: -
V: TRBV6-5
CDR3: CASTYSAGGNYGYTF
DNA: TGTGCCAGCACCTATTCGGCAGGGGGGAACTATGGCTACACCTTC

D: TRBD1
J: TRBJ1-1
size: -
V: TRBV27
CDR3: CASRGTGTNTEAFF
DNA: TGTGCCAGCAGGGGGACAGGGACAAACACTGAAGCTTTCTTT

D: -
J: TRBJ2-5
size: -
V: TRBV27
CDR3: CASSSSGETQYF
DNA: TGTGCCAGCAGTTCCTCGGGGGAGACCCAGTACTTC

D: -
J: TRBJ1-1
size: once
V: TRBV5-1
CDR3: CASSWQVNTEAFF
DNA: TGCGCCAGCAGTTGGCAGGTGAACACTGAAGCTTTCTTT

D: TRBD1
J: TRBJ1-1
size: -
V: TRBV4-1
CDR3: CASSQVGQGEAFF
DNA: TGCGCCAGCAGCCAGGTCGGACAGGGTGAAGCTTTCTTT

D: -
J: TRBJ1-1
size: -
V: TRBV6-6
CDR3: CASSDRGSSEAFF
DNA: TGTGCCAGCAGCGACAGAGGAAGTTCTGAAGCTTTCTTT

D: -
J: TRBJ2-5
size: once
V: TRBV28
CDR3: CASSFQEGARETQYF
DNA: TGTGCCAGCAGTTTTCAGGAGGGGGCCCGGGAGACCCAGTACTTC

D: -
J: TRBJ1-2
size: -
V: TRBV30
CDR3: CAWSVRGYGDYGYTF
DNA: TGTGCCTGGAGTGTACGAGGGTATGGGGACTATGGCTACACCTTC

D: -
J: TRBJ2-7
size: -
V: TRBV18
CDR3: CASSQSSYEQYF
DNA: TGTGCCAGCTCACAGAGCTCCTACGAGCAGTACTTC

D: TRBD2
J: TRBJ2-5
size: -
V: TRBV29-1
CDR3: CSVESSGGAGETQYF
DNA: TGCAGCGTTGAATCTAGCGGGGGGGCTGGAGAGACCCAGTACTTC